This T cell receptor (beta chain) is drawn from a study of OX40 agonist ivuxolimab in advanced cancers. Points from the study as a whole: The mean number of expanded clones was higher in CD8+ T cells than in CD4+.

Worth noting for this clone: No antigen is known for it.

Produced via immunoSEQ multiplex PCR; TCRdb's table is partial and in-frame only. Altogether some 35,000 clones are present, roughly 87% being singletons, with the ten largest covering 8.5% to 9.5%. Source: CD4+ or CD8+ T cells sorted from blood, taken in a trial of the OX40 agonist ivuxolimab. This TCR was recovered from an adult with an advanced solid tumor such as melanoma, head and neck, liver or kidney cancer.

The chain's CDR3 is CASSWGGGGSTDTQYF. CDR3 nucleotides: TGTGCCAGCAGCTGGGGAGGCGGGGGGAGCACAGATACGCAGTATTTT. The chain is built from TRBV5-4 and TRBJ2-3, with 8 bases aligning to TRBD2. The CDR3 is made up of 16 amino acids. Unmatched junction bases numbered 6, after V lost 3 bases and J lost 0 bases. Germline V gene lookup returns CDR1 SGHNT and CDR2 YYREEE (reference sequence). Together with reference TRBV5-4 and TRBJ2-3, the CDR3 gives the full variable domain: ETGVTQSPTHLIKTRGQQVTLRCSSQSGHNTVSWYQQALGQGPQFIFQYYREEENGRGNFPPRFSGLQFPNYSSELNVNALELDDSALYLCASSWGGGGSTDTQYFGPGTRLTVL.